Listed below are T cell receptor beta chains from one sample, sequenced in a study of vaccination and CD4 T cells after COVID-19. A single record per CDR3 protein comes from TCRdb applying MiXCR to the PCR reads. The table has some 14,000 distinct CDR3 sequences, approximately 52% seen once; the top ten hold approximately 9.1%. Their target antigens are unknown. The sample was CD4+ T cells from blood, cultured in vitro. These receptor sequences come from a human donor who had recovered from COVID-19. Each CDR3 is given with its conserved first and last residue. The D gene is left open where the match is weak. Clone size, where shown, is once, few, many, or a class for clones that have expanded.

>-|TRBJ2-1|TRBV6-5|TRBD2
CASSSQSQRGGNEQFF
TGTGCCAGCAGTTCCCAGTCCCAGCGGGGGGGGAATGAGCAGTTCTTC
>-|TRBJ1-6|TRBV6-1|-
CASILNWGARYNSPLHF
TGTGCCAGCATTTTAAACTGGGGCGCGCGTTATAATTCACCCCTCCACTTT
>few|TRBJ2-1|TRBV20-1|-
CSARAPNEQFF
TGCAGTGCTAGGGCCCCCAATGAGCAGTTCTTC
>-|TRBJ1-1|TRBV5-1|-
CASSPGGGLRLNTEAFF
TGCGCCAGCAGCCCCGGAGGGGGGCTGAGATTAAACACTGAAGCTTTCTTT
>-|TRBJ2-7|TRBV10-3|TRBD2
CAIRGIAGASYEQYF
TGTGCCATCAGGGGTATAGCGGGAGCCTCCTACGAGCAGTACTTC
>-|TRBJ1-5|TRBV15|TRBD1
CATSKDAGTERNQPQHF
TGTGCCACCAGCAAAGACGCCGGGACAGAACGCAATCAGCCCCAGCATTTT
>-|TRBJ2-1|TRBV20-1|-
CSAPLPAAPGGGEQFF
TGCAGTGCCCCCCTCCCGGCCGCCCCAGGGGGGGGTGAGCAGTTCTTC
>-|TRBJ2-5|TRBV5-4|-
CASSLYRDQETQYF
TGTGCCAGCAGCTTGTACAGGGACCAAGAGACCCAGTACTTC
>few|TRBJ1-2|TRBV7-9|-
CASSLDTGDVYGYTF
TGTGCCAGCAGCTTAGACACCGGGGACGTCTATGGCTACACCTTC
>medium-sized|TRBJ1-1|TRBV7-2|TRBD1
CASSLVGRTGALNTEAFF
TGTGCCAGCAGCTTAGTGGGTAGGACAGGGGCCTTGAACACTGAAGCTTTCTTT
>-|TRBJ1-1|TRBV6-1|TRBD1
CATRDRAMNTEAFF
TGTGCCACAAGGGACAGGGCCATGAACACTGAAGCTTTCTTT
>-|TRBJ1-3|TRBV2|-
CASRQDRVSGNTIYF
TGTGCCAGCAGACAGGACAGAGTCTCTGGAAACACCATATATTTT
>few|TRBJ2-3|TRBV4-1|TRBD1
CASSQDWTGFTQYF
TGCGCCAGCAGCCAAGACTGGACAGGGTTTACGCAGTATTTT
>-|TRBJ2-3|TRBV7-8|TRBD2
CASSTRTSGRFADTQYF
TGTGCCAGCAGCACCAGGACTAGCGGGAGATTTGCAGATACGCAGTATTTT
>-|TRBJ2-2|TRBV10-3|-
CAISFIYTGELFF
TGTGCCATCTCGTTTATTTACACCGGGGAGCTGTTTTTT
>-|TRBJ2-7|TRBV2|-
CASSDWVEQYF
TGTGCCAGCAGTGATTGGGTCGAGCAGTACTTC
>few|TRBJ1-2|TRBV20-1|-
CSARTPTLNYGYTF
TGCAGTGCTAGAACTCCGACCCTAAACTATGGCTACACCTTC
>medium-sized|TRBJ2-7|TRBV6-4|TRBD1
CASRHRTGVVRDEQYF
TGTGCCAGCAGACACAGGACAGGGGTCGTCCGAGACGAGCAGTACTTC
>-|TRBJ1-4|TRBV28|TRBD1
CASSTRDRGQINEKLFF
TGTGCCAGCAGTACGAGAGACAGGGGGCAGATTAATGAAAAACTGTTTTTT
>few|TRBJ1-1|TRBV20-1|-
CSARHTEAFF
TGCAGTGCTAGGCACACTGAAGCTTTCTTT
>-|TRBJ2-1|TRBV15|-
CATSRDPWVNEQFF
TGTGCCACCAGCAGAGATCCCTGGGTCAATGAGCAGTTCTTC
>few|TRBJ2-1|TRBV11-3|-
CASSPPRWGNSYNEQFF
TGTGCCAGCAGCCCCCCACGATGGGGGAACTCCTACAATGAGCAGTTCTTC
>-|TRBJ1-2|TRBV2|-
CASRDSAPSLNYGYTF
TGTGCCAGCAGGGACTCGGCACCCTCCCTTAACTATGGCTACACCTTC
>few|TRBJ2-3|TRBV7-2|TRBD2
CASSLAQVAGARPDTQYF
TGTGCCAGCAGCTTAGCGCAGGTAGCGGGGGCTCGGCCAGATACGCAGTATTTT
>-|TRBJ2-1|TRBV7-2|-
CASSSGLLTNEQFF
TGTGCCAGCAGCTCCGGACTCCTTACCAATGAGCAGTTCTTC
>-|TRBJ1-6|TRBV6-5|-
CASSYSRGRGSSYNSPLHF
TGTGCCAGCAGTTACTCCCGCGGCCGGGGGAGCTCCTATAATTCACCCCTCCACTTT